This TCR beta chain was identified in a study of T-cell reconstitution after alpha-beta-depleted transplantation in children. Points from the study as a whole: Day-60 TCRbeta diversity that was high in some patients was derived from surviving recipient T cells and thymic progenitors. At around two months after transplant, the alpha-beta T cells were reportedly derived from several hundred expanded clones that came from non-depleted graft cells. Hyperexpanded clones declined; after one year, newly produced T cells mostly supplied diversity.

Germline CDR1 reads MNHEY; CDR2 reads SMNVEV (reference sequence). Between the trimmed V and J ends, which lost 5 bases and 0 bases, there was a span of 14 bases. This CDR3 comprises 15 residues. Unique molecular identifiers featured in how the TCRbeta library was prepared. TCRdb ran MiXCR on the PCR reads and lists one entry per CDR3 protein. Counted here are about 1,000,000 distinct CDR3 sequences, about 29% occurring once; the ten biggest clones make up under 30%. Concerning this clonotype itself: Its specificity is not known.

The sequenced sample was PBMCs, mostly from graft donor cells, obtained 360 days after TCRalphabeta/CD19-depleted stem cell transplant. This receptor was identified in a boy less than two years old who had a stem cell transplant for SCID, so the T cells may come from the graft donor. The rearrangement links TRBV27 to TRBJ2-7, with D hard to call. CDR3: CASSPSGRLSYEQYF. CDR3 coding DNA: TGTGCCAGCAGTCCATCCGGGCGGCTCTCCTACGAGCAGTACTTC.